This T cell receptor (beta chain) appears in the sequencing data of a study of blood T cell repertoires in COVID-19. Study details: Samples of COVID-19 (acute and convalescent) were obtained from the United States, Italy and Spain. In each case, the material was cDNA or gDNA derived from T cells, B-cell-depleted T cells, or PBMCs.

Per the original data handling: Estimated nucleated cell counts came from reference gene primer amplification. The assay was immunoSEQ multiplex PCR, and TCRdb's table has in-frame clones only and misses some. The DNA was the basis for D and trimming; V, J and clone size are from that table. Of under 250,000 clones listed, almost 85% are singletons. CDR3 size: 14 residues. V gave up 5 bases and J gave up 1 base, with 11 bases separating them. Germline V gene lookup returns CDR1 SGHAT and CDR2 FQDESV (reference sequence). The TCR comes from a woman aged 45-65 years with active or convalescent COVID-19. The sequencing sample was made of peripheral blood. The gene calls are TRBV11-1 and TRBJ1-1; D is unclear. The DNA for the CDR3 is TGTGCCAGCAGCCGGCGGGCAGGGAACACTGAAGCTTTCTTT. Translated: CASSRRAGNTEAFF.